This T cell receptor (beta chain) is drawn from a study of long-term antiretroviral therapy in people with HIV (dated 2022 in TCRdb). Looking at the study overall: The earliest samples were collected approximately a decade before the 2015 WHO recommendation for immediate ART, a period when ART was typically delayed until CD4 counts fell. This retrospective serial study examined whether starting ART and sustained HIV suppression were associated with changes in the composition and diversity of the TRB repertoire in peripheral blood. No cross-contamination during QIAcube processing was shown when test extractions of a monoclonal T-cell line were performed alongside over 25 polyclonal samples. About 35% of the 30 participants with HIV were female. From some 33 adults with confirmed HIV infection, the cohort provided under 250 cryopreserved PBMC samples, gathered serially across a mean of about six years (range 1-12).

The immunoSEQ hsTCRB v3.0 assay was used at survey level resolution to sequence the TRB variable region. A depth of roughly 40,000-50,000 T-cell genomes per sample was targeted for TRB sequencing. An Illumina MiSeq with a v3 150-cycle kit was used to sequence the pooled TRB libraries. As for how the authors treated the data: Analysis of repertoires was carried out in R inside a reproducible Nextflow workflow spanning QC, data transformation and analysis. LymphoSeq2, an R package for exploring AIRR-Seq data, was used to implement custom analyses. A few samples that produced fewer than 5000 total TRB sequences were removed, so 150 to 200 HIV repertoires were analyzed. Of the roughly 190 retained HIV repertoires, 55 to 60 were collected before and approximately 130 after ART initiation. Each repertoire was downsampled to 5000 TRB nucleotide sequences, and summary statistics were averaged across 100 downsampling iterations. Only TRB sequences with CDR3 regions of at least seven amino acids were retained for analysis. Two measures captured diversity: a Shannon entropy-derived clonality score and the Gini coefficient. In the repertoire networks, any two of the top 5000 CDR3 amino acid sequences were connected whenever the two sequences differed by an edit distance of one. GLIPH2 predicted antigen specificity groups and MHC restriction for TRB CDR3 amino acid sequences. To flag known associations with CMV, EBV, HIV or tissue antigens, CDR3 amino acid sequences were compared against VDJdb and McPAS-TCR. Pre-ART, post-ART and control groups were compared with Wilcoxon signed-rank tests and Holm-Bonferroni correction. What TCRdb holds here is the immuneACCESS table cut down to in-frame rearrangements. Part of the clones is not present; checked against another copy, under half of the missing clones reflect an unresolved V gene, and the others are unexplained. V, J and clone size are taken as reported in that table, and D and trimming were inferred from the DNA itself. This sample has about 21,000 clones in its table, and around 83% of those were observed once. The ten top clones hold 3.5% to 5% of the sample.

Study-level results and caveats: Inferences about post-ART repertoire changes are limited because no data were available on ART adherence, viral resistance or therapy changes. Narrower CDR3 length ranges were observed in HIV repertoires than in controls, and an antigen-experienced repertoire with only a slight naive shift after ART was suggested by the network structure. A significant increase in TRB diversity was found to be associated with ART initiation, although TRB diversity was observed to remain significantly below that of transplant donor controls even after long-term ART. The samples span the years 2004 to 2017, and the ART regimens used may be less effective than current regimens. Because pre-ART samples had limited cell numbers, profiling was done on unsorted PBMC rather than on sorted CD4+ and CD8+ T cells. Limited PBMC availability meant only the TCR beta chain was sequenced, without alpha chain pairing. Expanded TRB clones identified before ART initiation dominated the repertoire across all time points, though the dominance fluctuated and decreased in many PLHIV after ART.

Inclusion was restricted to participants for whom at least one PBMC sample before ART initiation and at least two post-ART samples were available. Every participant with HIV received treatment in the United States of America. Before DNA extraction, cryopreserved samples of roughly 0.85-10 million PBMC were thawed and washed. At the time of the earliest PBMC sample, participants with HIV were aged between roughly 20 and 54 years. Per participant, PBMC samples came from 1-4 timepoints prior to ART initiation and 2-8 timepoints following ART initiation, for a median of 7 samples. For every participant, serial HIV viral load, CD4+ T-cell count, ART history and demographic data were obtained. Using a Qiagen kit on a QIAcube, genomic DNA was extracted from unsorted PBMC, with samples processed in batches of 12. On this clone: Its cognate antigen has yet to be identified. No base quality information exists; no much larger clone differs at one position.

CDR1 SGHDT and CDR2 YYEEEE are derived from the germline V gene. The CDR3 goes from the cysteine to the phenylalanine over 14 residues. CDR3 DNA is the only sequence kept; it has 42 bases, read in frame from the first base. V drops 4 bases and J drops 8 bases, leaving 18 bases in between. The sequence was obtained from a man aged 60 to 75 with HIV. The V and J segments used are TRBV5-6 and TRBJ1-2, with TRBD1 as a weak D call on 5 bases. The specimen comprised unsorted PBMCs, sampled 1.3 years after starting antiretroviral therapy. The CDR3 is CASSAKGQPRGYTF. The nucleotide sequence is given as TGTGCCAGCAGCGCAAAGGGGCAGCCTAGGGGCTACACCTTC.